A selection of T cell receptor beta chains follows, all from one sample in a study of cytomegalovirus exposure and HLA in healthy donors. TCRdb's table, derived via immunoSEQ multiplex PCR, lists solely in-frame clones and lacks some. The table lists around 130,000 clones, about four fifths of them singletons. Specimen: PBMCs. Source of these receptors: a human donor in good health. The CDR3 runs from the conserved cysteine through the conserved F or W. A D gene is named only where the DNA matches it firmly. Clone size is stated in some rows and not others, as once, few, many or a class when expanded.

TGCGCCAGCAGCTTTAGAGCGGTCCAAGAGACCCAGTACTTC	CASSFRAVQETQYF	TRBJ2-5	NA	TRBV5-1	NA
TGTGCCAGCTCCGCGGGGGTGGGGGAGCAGTACTTC	CASSAGVGEQYF	TRBJ2-7	TRBD2	TRBV6-1	NA
TGTGCCAGCAGCGGAGGGGACTCATTTAGCTCCTACGAGCAGTACTTC	CASSGGDSFSSYEQYF	TRBJ2-7	NA	TRBV9	NA
TGCGCCAGCAGCCTCGGGGGGGCTCTTCAGCCAGAAGCTTTCTTT	CASSLGGALQPEAFF	TRBJ1-1	NA	TRBV5-1	few
TGTGCCAGCAGCGGGGGACAGAGGGCGATTGAGCAGTTCTTC	CASSGGQRAIEQFF	TRBJ2-1	TRBD1	TRBV7-2	NA
TGTGCCAGCAGTTCGACAGTCTCCTATAATTCACCCCTCCACTTT	CASSSTVSYNSPLHF	TRBJ1-6	NA	TRBV2	NA
TGTGCCAGCAGCTCAGCCGGGGTGGCTGGAAACACCATATATTTT	CASSSAGVAGNTIYF	TRBJ1-3	NA	TRBV7-3	NA
TGTGCCAGCAGCAAAGGGACAGGCCCTTGGGAGCAGTACTTC	CASSKGTGPWEQYF	TRBJ2-7	TRBD1	TRBV6-5	NA
TGCAGCGTGAGACACATGAACACTGAAGCTTTCTTT	CSVRHMNTEAFF	TRBJ1-1	NA	TRBV29-1	NA
TGTGCCAGCAGTGATAGACTAGCGGGGGCGCCCAGGGAGACCCAGTACTTC	CASSDRLAGAPRETQYF	TRBJ2-5	TRBD2	TRBV2	once
TGCGCCAGCAGCCAAGCCGTCTCAGGGGGATATGAAAAACTGTTTTTT	CASSQAVSGGYEKLFF	TRBJ1-4	TRBD1	TRBV4-1	NA
TGTGCTAGCAGCTTCGGACAGCAAGAGACCCAGTACTTC	CASSFGQQETQYF	TRBJ2-5	NA	TRBV7-7	NA
TGTGCCACGGTCCAAACCTACAATGAGCAGTTCTTC	CATVQTYNEQFF	TRBJ2-1	NA	TRBV6-1	few
TGTGCCAGCAGTGTGGTTGACAGTAGCAATCAGCCCCAGCATTTT	CASSVVDSSNQPQHF	TRBJ1-5	NA	TRBV2	NA
TGTGCCAGCAGCTTAGAGGGGAAAAGCACAGATACGCAGTATTTT	CASSLEGKSTDTQYF	TRBJ2-3	NA	TRBV7-6	NA
TGTGCCAGCAGCGAAAGGACAGGGGACGGCAATCAGCCCCAGCATTTT	CASSERTGDGNQPQHF	TRBJ1-5	TRBD1	TRBV2	NA
TGTGCCACGTCCTTAATTTACACAGGGGGCCCCCGCCCGAACACTGAAGCTTTCTTT	CATSLIYTGGPRPNTEAFF	TRBJ1-1	TRBD1	TRBV10-3	NA
TGTGCCAGCAGCGCAAGAAGAGTCCCGGGACAGGGGGCGGATCGAAAAACTGTTTTT	CASSARRVPGQGADRKTVF	TRBJ1-4	TRBD1	TRBV9	NA
TGTGCCAGCGGTCTAAGCCGGGGGGAAGATACGCAGTATTTT	CASGLSRGEDTQYF	TRBJ2-3	TRBD2	TRBV6-5	NA
TGTGCCAGCAGCCCCGACCCCGAGACAGGACGGCTGCGCTACACCTTC	CASSPDPETGRLRYTF	TRBJ1-2	NA	TRBV5-4	NA
TGTGCCAGCAGTCCCTCGGCGGGCAATCAGCCCCAGCATTTT	CASSPSAGNQPQHF	TRBJ1-5	NA	TRBV7-2	NA
TGTGCCAGCAGTCCCGCCAAGCGGGGGGAGCCCACAGATACGCAGTATTTT	CASSPAKRGEPTDTQYF	TRBJ2-3	TRBD2	TRBV28	NA
TGTGCCAGCAGTTACTTCGGACAGGGGTCTTCACCCCTCCACTTT	CASSYFGQGSSPLHF	TRBJ1-6	TRBD1	TRBV6-5	NA
TGTGCCAGCAGTTTAGCCGCGAGACAGTTAGACGAGCAGTACTTC	CASSLAARQLDEQYF	TRBJ2-7	NA	TRBV27	NA
TGTGCCAGTAGTGGGACAGGAGACACTGAAGCTTTCTTT	CASSGTGDTEAFF	TRBJ1-1	TRBD1	TRBV19	NA
TGTTCCAGCGGTTCTATGACAGGGCTAAACGAGCAGTACTTC	CSSGSMTGLNEQYF	TRBJ2-7	TRBD1	TRBV7-9	NA
TGTGCCAGCAGCCCCGAGGGGGAAGTTGAGCAGTTCTTC	CASSPEGEVEQFF	TRBJ2-1	NA	TRBV7-6	NA
TGTGCCAGTGGAGCCGGGACAGGGAGCACCGGGGAGCTGTTTTTT	CASGAGTGSTGELFF	TRBJ2-2	TRBD1	TRBV19	NA
TGTGCCAGCAGCGTAGCCGTGGGAGAGGAGCAGTTCTTC	CASSVAVGEEQFF	TRBJ2-1	NA	TRBV9	NA
TGTGCCAGCTCACCCTACGCAGAGACCCAGTACTTC	CASSPYAETQYF	TRBJ2-5	NA	TRBV18	NA
TGTGCCAGCAGCCAATCGGGACAGTTCAATCAGCCCCAGCATTTT	CASSQSGQFNQPQHF	TRBJ1-5	TRBD1	TRBV16	NA
TGTGCCAGCAGTGAAGCGCCGGGGCGGGAGTTCACAGATACGCAGTATTTT	CASSEAPGREFTDTQYF	TRBJ2-3	TRBD2	TRBV6-1	NA
TGTGCCAGTAGTTTACAGGGTACCCACTACGAGCAGTACTTC	CASSLQGTHYEQYF	TRBJ2-7	NA	TRBV19	few
TGTGCCAGCAGCTTAAGGGGGATTCCTAACAATGAGCAGTTCTTC	CASSLRGIPNNEQFF	TRBJ2-1	NA	TRBV7-2	NA
TGCAGCGTTTCAGGGACAGGGTCCCTCGGGGAGCTGTTTTTT	CSVSGTGSLGELFF	TRBJ2-2	TRBD1	TRBV29-1	NA
TGTGCCAGTAGTTTTGGGTTGACGGGATTAAGCACAGATACGCAGTATTTT	CASSFGLTGLSTDTQYF	TRBJ2-3	NA	TRBV19	NA
TGTGCCAGCAGTGTATCTCCAGTTTACGAGCAGTACTTC	CASSVSPVYEQYF	TRBJ2-7	NA	TRBV2	NA
TGTTCCAGCAGCTTAGTCGGTGATTTCGGGGAGCTGTTTTTT	CSSSLVGDFGELFF	TRBJ2-2	NA	TRBV7-9	NA